The rows below give T cell receptor beta chains drawn from one sample of a study of CD8 T cells in Susac syndrome. From the immunoSEQ multiplex PCR reads, TCRdb called clonotypes with MiXCR, one entry per CDR3 protein. The repertoire holds 150,000 to 200,000 distinct CDR3 sequences, with 90% to 97% as singletons. The sequenced material came from CD4+ T cells from PBMCs. The receptors stem from a human donor with Susac syndrome. The CDR3 runs from the conserved cysteine through the conserved F or W. Each record gives: V gene, clone size, J gene, D gene, CDR3 protein, CDR3 DNA. A D gene is named only where the DNA matches it firmly. The listing skips clone size in some rows; elsewhere it reads once, few, many or a size class.

V gene: TRBV5-6
clone size: -
J gene: TRBJ2-5
D gene: -
CDR3 protein: CASSLATWDQYF
CDR3 DNA: TGTGCCAGCAGCTTGGCGACTTGGGACCAGTACTTC

V gene: TRBV7-9
clone size: -
J gene: TRBJ2-7
D gene: -
CDR3 protein: CASSLGDYEQYF
CDR3 DNA: TGTGCCAGCAGCTTAGGAGACTACGAGCAGTACTTC

V gene: TRBV30
clone size: -
J gene: TRBJ1-5
D gene: -
CDR3 protein: CAWSEGVRASNQPQHF
CDR3 DNA: TGTGCCTGGAGTGAGGGGGTGAGAGCAAGCAATCAGCCCCAGCATTTT

V gene: TRBV7-8
clone size: -
J gene: TRBJ2-1
D gene: -
CDR3 protein: CASSLGGISYNEQFF
CDR3 DNA: TGTGCCAGCAGCTTAGGTGGGATCTCCTACAATGAGCAGTTCTTC

V gene: TRBV3-1
clone size: -
J gene: TRBJ2-3
D gene: -
CDR3 protein: CASSQGGIDTQYF
CDR3 DNA: TGTGCCAGCAGCCAAGGGGGGATTGATACGCAGTATTTT

V gene: TRBV5-4
clone size: few
J gene: TRBJ2-1
D gene: TRBD1
CDR3 protein: CASSPGTGSYNEQFF
CDR3 DNA: TGTGCCAGCAGTCCCGGGACAGGGTCCTACAATGAGCAGTTCTTC

V gene: TRBV25-1
clone size: -
J gene: TRBJ1-5
D gene: -
CDR3 protein: CASSDLNQPQHF
CDR3 DNA: TGTGCCAGCAGCGACCTCAATCAGCCCCAGCATTTT

V gene: TRBV27
clone size: -
J gene: TRBJ2-5
D gene: -
CDR3 protein: CASTFVGYF
CDR3 DNA: TGTGCCAGCACCTTTGTTGGGTACTTC

V gene: TRBV5-1
clone size: -
J gene: TRBJ1-1
D gene: -
CDR3 protein: CASSSGRGTEAFF
CDR3 DNA: TGCGCCAGCAGCTCGGGACGTGGCACTGAAGCTTTCTTT

V gene: TRBV29-1
clone size: -
J gene: TRBJ2-5
D gene: -
CDR3 protein: CSVGGPLGETQYF
CDR3 DNA: TGCAGCGTTGGGGGGCCCTTGGGAGAGACCCAGTACTTC